This T cell receptor (beta chain) was recovered during a study of cytomegalovirus exposure and HLA in healthy donors. This clone appeared a single time. The target antigen is unknown. This table comes from immunoSEQ multiplex PCR, and its TCRdb copy is limited to in-frame clones, with some not included. The sample comprises under 150,000 clones, 88% of which are singletons, and about 6% rests with the top ten. Points from the study as a whole: The authors enumerated 150 to 200 TCR beta chains as linked to cytomegalovirus.

With 0 bases clipped from V and 4 bases from J, the junction kept 9 bases outside the gene matches. CDR3 length: 17 residues. Germline CDR1 and CDR2: LGHNA and YNFKEQ. Material for sequencing was PBMCs. V usage is TRBV4-2 and J usage is TRBJ2-1; TRBD2 agrees at 7 bases. The receptor comes from a woman between 18 and 30 years old in good health and CMV-seropositive. The CDR3 region has the DNA TGTGCCAGCAGCCAAGAAGGAGGGGACTACCGATACAATGAGCAGTTCTTC. Amino acid sequence: CASSQEGGDYRYNEQFF.